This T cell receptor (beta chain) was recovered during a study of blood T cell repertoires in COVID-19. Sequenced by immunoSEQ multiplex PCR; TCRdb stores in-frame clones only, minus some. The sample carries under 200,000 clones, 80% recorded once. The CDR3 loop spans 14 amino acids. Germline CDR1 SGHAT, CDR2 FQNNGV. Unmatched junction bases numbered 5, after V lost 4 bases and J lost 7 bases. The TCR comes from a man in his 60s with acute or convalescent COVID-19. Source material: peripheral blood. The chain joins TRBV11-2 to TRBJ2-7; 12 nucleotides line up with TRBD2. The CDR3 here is CASSSLAGGREQYF. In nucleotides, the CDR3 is TGTGCCAGCAGCTCCCTAGCGGGAGGGCGAGAGCAGTACTTC.